The clone carrying this T cell receptor beta chain came up many times. Its specificity is unknown. The read gets to within 3 residues of the CDR3 end, and the germline J gene fills in the rest. The sample belongs to a study of T cell clonality in common variable immunodeficiency. Findings and caveats of the study: Compared with healthy controls, CVID subjects showed increased TCRbeta clonality, mostly in about a third.

The CDR3 runs 11 residues. CDR1 is KGHSH and CDR2 is LQKENI in the germline V gene. The method was immunoSEQ multiplex PCR; TCRdb's version includes in-frame clones alone and lacks a portion of them. The sample includes about 52,000 clones, none of them occurring once. The receptor comes from a person aged 18 to 70 in good health. V usage is TRBV18 and J usage is TRBJ1-1; D is possibly TRBD1 (5 bases). The sequencing input was peripheral blood mononuclear cells. CDR3 bases read: TGTGCCAGCTCGGGAGACAGAGGG. Its protein product is CASSGDRG. The whole CDR3 reads CASSGDRGAFF.